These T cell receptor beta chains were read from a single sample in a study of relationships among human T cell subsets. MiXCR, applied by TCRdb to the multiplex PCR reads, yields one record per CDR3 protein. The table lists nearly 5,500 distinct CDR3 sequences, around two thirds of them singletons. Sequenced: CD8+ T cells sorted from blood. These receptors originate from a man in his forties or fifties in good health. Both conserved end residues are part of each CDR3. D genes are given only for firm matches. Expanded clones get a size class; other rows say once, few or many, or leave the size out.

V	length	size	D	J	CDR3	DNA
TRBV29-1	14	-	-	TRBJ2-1	CSVFGGSSYNEQFF	TGCAGCGTTTTCGGTGGGAGCTCCTACAATGAGCAGTTCTTC
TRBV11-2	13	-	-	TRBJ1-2	CASSLGPTDGYTF	TGTGCCAGCAGCTTAGGGCCGACAGATGGCTACACCTTC
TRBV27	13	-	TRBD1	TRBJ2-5	CATRGTGWETQYF	TGTGCCACCCGAGGGACAGGGTGGGAGACCCAGTACTTC
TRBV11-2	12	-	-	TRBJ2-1	CASSLYTNERFF	TGTGCCAGCAGCTTATACACCAATGAGCGGTTCTTC
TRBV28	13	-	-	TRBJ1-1	CASSLPAYTEAFF	TGTGCCAGCAGTTTACCAGCTTACACTGAAGCTTTCTTT
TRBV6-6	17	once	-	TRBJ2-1	CASSLGIPGASYNEQFF	TGTGCCAGCAGTTTGGGCATCCCGGGAGCCTCCTACAATGAGCAGTTCTTC
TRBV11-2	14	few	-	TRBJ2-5	CASSPETEEETQYF	TGTGCCAGCAGCCCGGAGACGGAAGAAGAGACCCAGTACTTC
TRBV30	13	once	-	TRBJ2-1	CAWSEEGKDEQFF	TGTGCCTGGAGTGAGGAGGGAAAGGATGAGCAGTTCTTC
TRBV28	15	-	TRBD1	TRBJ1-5	CATRQGMGNNQPQHF	TGTGCCACTAGACAGGGGATGGGTAACAATCAGCCCCAGCATTTT
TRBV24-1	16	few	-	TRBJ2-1	CATSDSYSPSYNEQFF	TGTGCCACCAGTGATTCTTACTCGCCTAGCTACAATGAGCAGTTCTTC
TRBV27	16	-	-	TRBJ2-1	CASSSRTIAAYNEQFF	TGTGCCAGCAGTTCAAGGACTATAGCCGCCTACAATGAGCAGTTCTTC
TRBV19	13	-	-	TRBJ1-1	CASSYGGDTEAFF	TGTGCCAGTAGTTATGGGGGAGACACTGAAGCTTTCTTT
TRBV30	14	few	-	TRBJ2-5	CAWSVLQGEETQYF	TGTGCCTGGAGTGTCCTGCAGGGCGAGGAGACCCAGTACTTC
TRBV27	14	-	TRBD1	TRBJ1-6	CASSLQGAWSPLHF	TGTGCCAGCAGTCTACAGGGGGCCTGGTCACCCCTCCACTTT
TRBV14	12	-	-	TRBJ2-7	CASSQGLYEQYF	TGTGCCAGCAGCCAGGGACTCTACGAGCAGTACTTC
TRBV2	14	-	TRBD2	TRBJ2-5	CASGTSGTQETQYF	TGTGCCAGCGGGACTAGCGGGACCCAAGAGACCCAGTACTTC
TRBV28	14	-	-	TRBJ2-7	CASSFYRGAYEQYF	TGTGCCAGCAGTTTTTACCGGGGTGCCTACGAGCAGTACTTC
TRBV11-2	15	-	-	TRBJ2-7	CASSLEQSGAYEQYF	TGTGCCAGCAGCTTAGAACAGAGCGGAGCCTACGAGCAGTACTTC
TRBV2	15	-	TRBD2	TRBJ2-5	CAMHRDYPYQETQYF	TGTGCCATGCACCGGGACTACCCGTACCAAGAGACCCAGTACTTC
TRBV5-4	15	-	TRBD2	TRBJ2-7	CASSYGLAGVYEQYF	TGTGCCAGCAGCTATGGACTAGCGGGAGTCTACGAGCAGTACTTC
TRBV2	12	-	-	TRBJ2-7	CASSGRDYEQYF	TGTGCCAGCAGTGGGAGAGATTACGAGCAGTACTTC
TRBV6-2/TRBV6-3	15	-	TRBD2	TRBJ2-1	CASRLSSGRTNEQFF	TGTGCCAGCCGACTCTCTAGCGGGAGGACCAATGAGCAGTTCTTC
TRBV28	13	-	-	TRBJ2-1	CASSARPNNEQFF	TGTGCCAGCAGTGCCCGGCCTAACAATGAGCAGTTCTTC
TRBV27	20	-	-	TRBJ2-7	CATKPGSRLQGPAGYYEQYF	TGTGCCACCAAACCAGGGTCAAGACTACAGGGTCCAGCAGGTTACTACGAGCAGTACTTC
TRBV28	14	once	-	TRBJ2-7	CASSSPVRFYEQYF	TGTGCCAGCAGTTCCCCAGTGAGATTCTACGAGCAGTACTTC
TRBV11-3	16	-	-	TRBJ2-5	CASSHSGAEGSETQYF	TGTGCCAGCAGCCATAGTGGGGCGGAGGGGTCTGAGACCCAGTACTTC
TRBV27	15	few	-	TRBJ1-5	CASSLGQGGGQPQHF	TGTGCCAGCAGTTTAGGGCAGGGCGGCGGTCAGCCCCAGCATTTT
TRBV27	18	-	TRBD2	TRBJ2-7	CASSSPLGLAGTPYEQYF	TGTGCCAGCAGTTCCCCACTTGGACTAGCGGGCACTCCCTACGAGCAGTACTTC
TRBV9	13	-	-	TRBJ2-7	CAIISRISYEQYF	TGTGCCATCATATCTCGAATCTCCTACGAGCAGTACTTC
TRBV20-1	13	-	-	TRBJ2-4	CSASSSLKGIQYF	TGCAGTGCTAGTAGCAGCCTAAAAGGCATTCAGTACTTC
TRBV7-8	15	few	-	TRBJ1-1	CASSFWDTMNTEAFF	TGTGCCAGCAGCTTTTGGGACACCATGAACACTGAAGCTTTCTTT
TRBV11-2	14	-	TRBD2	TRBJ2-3	CASIPGLGTDTQYF	TGTGCCAGCATCCCGGGACTAGGGACAGATACGCAGTATTTT
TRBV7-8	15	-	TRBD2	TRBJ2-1	CASRGGVAGYNEQFF	TGTGCCAGCAGAGGCGGGGTAGCGGGGTACAATGAGCAGTTCTTC
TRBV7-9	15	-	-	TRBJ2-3	CASSLVGTSTDTQYF	TGTGCCAGCAGCTTAGTTGGCACTAGCACAGATACGCAGTATTTT
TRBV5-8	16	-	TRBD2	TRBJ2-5	CASSLPTSGREETQYF	TGTGCCAGCAGCTTGCCGACTAGCGGGAGAGAAGAGACCCAGTACTTC
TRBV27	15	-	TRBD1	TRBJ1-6	CASSLGQGAWSPLHF	TGTGCCAGCAGTTTGGGACAGGGGGCTTGGTCACCCCTCCACTTT
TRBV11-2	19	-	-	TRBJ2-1	CASSSNEGTQTKGYNEQFF	TGTGCCAGCAGCTCAAATGAGGGTACCCAAACAAAGGGGTACAATGAGCAGTTCTTC
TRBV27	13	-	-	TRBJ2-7	CASRGRGTYEQYF	TGTGCCAGCAGGGGTCGCGGGACCTACGAGCAGTACTTC
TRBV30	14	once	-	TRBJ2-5	CAWSEGSGEETQYF	TGTGCCTGGAGTGAGGGATCCGGGGAGGAGACCCAGTACTTC
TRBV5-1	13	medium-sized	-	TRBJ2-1	CASSLGTSNEQFF	TGCGCCAGCAGCTTGGGAACTAGTAATGAGCAGTTCTTC
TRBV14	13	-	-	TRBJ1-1	CASSQEITGEAFF	TGTGCCAGCAGCCAAGAGATTACGGGTGAAGCTTTCTTT
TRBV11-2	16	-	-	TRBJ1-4	CASSLGFQGRDEKLFF	TGTGCCAGCAGCTTAGGGTTCCAGGGGCGCGACGAAAAACTGTTTTTT
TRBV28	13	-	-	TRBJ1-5	CASSPGSNQPQHF	TGTGCCAGCAGTCCGGGTAGCAATCAGCCCCAGCATTTT
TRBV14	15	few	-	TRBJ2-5	CASSPTRTIRETQYF	TGTGCCAGCAGCCCCACAAGGACTATCCGAGAGACCCAGTACTTC
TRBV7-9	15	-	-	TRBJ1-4	CASSAVGGVKEKLFF	TGTGCCAGCAGCGCCGTTGGAGGGGTGAAGGAAAAACTGTTTTTT
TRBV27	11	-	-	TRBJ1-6	CASSLDSPLHF	TGTGCCAGCAGTTTGGATTCACCCCTCCACTTT
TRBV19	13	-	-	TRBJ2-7	CASSVDRAYEQYF	TGTGCCAGTAGTGTGGACAGAGCCTACGAGCAGTACTTC
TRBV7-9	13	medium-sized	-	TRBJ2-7	CASSPGWGYEQYF	TGTGCCAGCAGCCCAGGCTGGGGCTACGAGCAGTACTTC
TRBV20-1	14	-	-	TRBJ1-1	CSARDTQQITEAFF	TGCAGTGCTAGAGACACCCAACAAATCACTGAAGCTTTCTTT